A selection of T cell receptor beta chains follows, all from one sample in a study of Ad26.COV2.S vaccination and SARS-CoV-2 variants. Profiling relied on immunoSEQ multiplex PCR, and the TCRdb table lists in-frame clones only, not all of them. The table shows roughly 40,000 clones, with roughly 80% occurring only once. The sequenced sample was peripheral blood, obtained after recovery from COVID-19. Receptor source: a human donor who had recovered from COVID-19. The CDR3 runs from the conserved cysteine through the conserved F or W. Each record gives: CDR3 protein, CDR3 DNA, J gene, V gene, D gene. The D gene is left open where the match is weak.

CASSLDRSTNYGYTF | TGTGCCAGCTCACTGGACAGATCAACTAACTATGGCTACACCTTC | TRBJ1-2 | TRBV18 | -
CASSYRGLRETQYF | TGTGCCAGCAGTTACAGGGGGCTCCGGGAGACCCAGTACTTC | TRBJ2-5 | TRBV6-5 | TRBD1
CASSLYRTGELFF | TGTGCCAGCAGCTTGTACAGGACCGGGGAGCTGTTTTTT | TRBJ2-2 | TRBV5-6 | -
CASSYSTSDSEQYF | TGTGCCAGCAGTTACTCGACGTCGGACAGCGAGCAGTACTTC | TRBJ2-7 | TRBV6-5 | -
CASTPTSNYGYTF | TGTGCCAGCACCCCGACATCTAACTATGGCTACACCTTC | TRBJ1-2 | TRBV28 | -
CASSRRDGNEKLFF | TGTGCCAGCAGCCGCCGGGACGGCAATGAAAAACTGTTTTTT | TRBJ1-4 | TRBV3-1/TRBV3-2 | -
CAWSNMALNYGYTF | TGTGCCTGGTCCAACATGGCGCTTAACTATGGCTACACCTTC | TRBJ1-2 | TRBV30 | -
CASLRARAAFF | TGTGCCAGCCTGAGGGCGAGGGCAGCTTTCTTT | TRBJ1-1 | TRBV28 | -
CASSFPGGTEAFF | TGTGCCAGCAGCTTTCCGGGAGGCACTGAAGCTTTCTTT | TRBJ1-1 | TRBV11-2 | -
CSAEAPNTEAFF | TGCAGCGCCGAGGCACCTAACACTGAAGCTTTCTTT | TRBJ1-1 | TRBV29-1 | -
CAISDGDSLMNTEAFF | TGTGCCATCAGTGACGGGGACAGCCTCATGAACACTGAAGCTTTCTTT | TRBJ1-1 | TRBV10-3 | TRBD1
CASSEGGGWNTEAFF | TGTGCCAGCAGTGAGGGGGGGGGATGGAACACTGAAGCTTTCTTT | TRBJ1-1 | TRBV6-1 | -
CASSWGCRRAGLLYTEAFF | TGTGCCAGCAGCTGGGGGTGCAGGCGCGCCGGTCTTTTGTACACTGAAGCTTTCTTT | TRBJ1-1 | TRBV12-1 | -
CATSRDGQSYSNQPQHF | TGTGCCACCAGCAGAGATGGCCAGAGCTATAGCAATCAGCCCCAGCATTTT | TRBJ1-5 | TRBV15 | -
CSVRIGTGAGETQYF | TGCAGCGTTCGAATCGGGACGGGGGCTGGAGAGACCCAGTACTTC | TRBJ2-5 | TRBV29-1 | -
CASSYGTALGETQYF | TGTGCCAGCAGCTACGGGACGGCTCTTGGAGAGACCCAGTACTTC | TRBJ2-5 | TRBV11-2 | -
CAWSADSLNQPQHF | TGTGCCTGGAGTGCCGACAGTTTAAATCAGCCCCAGCATTTT | TRBJ1-5 | TRBV30 | -
CASSLQGQGQPQHF | TGTGCCAGCAGCTTACAGGGACAGGGACAGCCCCAGCATTTT | TRBJ1-5 | TRBV7-9 | TRBD1
CASSLAARDTVYGYTF | TGTGCCAGCAGCTTAGCTGCCAGGGACACAGTCTATGGCTACACCTTC | TRBJ1-2 | TRBV7-8 | -
CASSVGTGINQPQHF | TGTGCCAGCAGCGTCGGGACAGGGATCAATCAGCCCCAGCATTTT | TRBJ1-5 | TRBV7-9 | TRBD1
CASSAGTGGNNSPLHF | TGTGCCAGCTCCGCCGGGACGGGGGGGAATAATTCACCCCTCCACTTT | TRBJ1-6 | TRBV18 | -
CASSIGGVNQPQHF | TGTGCCAGTAGTATAGGAGGAGTCAATCAGCCCCAGCATTTT | TRBJ1-5 | TRBV19 | -
CASSPSSGGLGAGNYGYTF | TGTGCCAGCTCACCATCCTCGGGGGGTCTGGGCGCTGGAAACTATGGCTACACCTTC | TRBJ1-2 | TRBV18 | -
CASSLTGNTEAFF | TGTGCCAGTAGCCTGACAGGGAACACTGAAGCTTTCTTT | TRBJ1-1 | TRBV19 | -
CASREGYGYTF | TGTGCCAGCAGGGAGGGCTATGGCTACACCTTC | TRBJ1-2 | TRBV2 | -
CAITQSAAGYCYTF | TGTGCCATTACCCAATCGGCGGCCGGCTATTGCTACACCTTC | TRBJ1-2 | TRBV19 | -